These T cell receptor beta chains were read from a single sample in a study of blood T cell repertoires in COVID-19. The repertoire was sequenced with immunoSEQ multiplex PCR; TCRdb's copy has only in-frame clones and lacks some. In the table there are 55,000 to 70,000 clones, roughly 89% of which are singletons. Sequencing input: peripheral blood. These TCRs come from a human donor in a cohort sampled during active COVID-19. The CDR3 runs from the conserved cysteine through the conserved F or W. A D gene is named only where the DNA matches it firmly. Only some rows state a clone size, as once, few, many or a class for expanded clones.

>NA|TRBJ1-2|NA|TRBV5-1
TGCGCCAGCAGCTTGGAGAAACCGTACGGGGGCTACACCTTC
CASSLEKPYGGYTF
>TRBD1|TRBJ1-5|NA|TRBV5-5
TGTGCCAGCAGCCGGGAGGGGACAGGGGGCGATCAGCCCCAGCATTTT
CASSREGTGGDQPQHF
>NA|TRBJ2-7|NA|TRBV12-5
TGTGCTAGTGGTTTGTCGGGGTCTTACGAGCAGTACTTC
CASGLSGSYEQYF
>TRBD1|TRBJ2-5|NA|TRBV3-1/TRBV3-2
TGTGCCAGCAGCCATAGACAGGGGTCCAGAGAGACCCAGTACTTC
CASSHRQGSRETQYF
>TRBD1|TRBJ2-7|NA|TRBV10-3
TGTGCCATCAGCCTGGACAGGGTTGACTCCGAGCAGTACTTC
CAISLDRVDSEQYF
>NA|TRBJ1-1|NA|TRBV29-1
TGCAGCGTCAGGGGGAACACTGAAGCTTTCTTT
CSVRGNTEAFF
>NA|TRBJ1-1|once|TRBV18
TGTGCCAGCTCAATTTTCGACAGGACCACTGAAGCTTTCTTT
CASSIFDRTTEAFF
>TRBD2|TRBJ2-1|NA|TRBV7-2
TGTGCCAGCAGCGCACCGGGGGGTAGCGGGGGTTACAATGAGCAGTTCTTC
CASSAPGGSGGYNEQFF
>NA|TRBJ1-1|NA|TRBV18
TGTGCCAGCTCACCGCAGACAGGCAGGAACACTGAAGCTTTCTTT
CASSPQTGRNTEAFF
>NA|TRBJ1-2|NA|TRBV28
TGTGCCAGCAGTTTGCCTCCTTCAGGCCTGAACTATGGCTACACCTTC
CASSLPPSGLNYGYTF
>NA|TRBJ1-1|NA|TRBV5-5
TGTGCCAGCAGCTTCATTAACAGACTGAACACTGAAGCTTTCTTT
CASSFINRLNTEAFF
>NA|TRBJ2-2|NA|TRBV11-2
TGTGCCAGCAGCCCAGTGGGGCCGGGTAGGGCGGACACCGGGGAGCTGTTTTTT
CASSPVGPGRADTGELFF
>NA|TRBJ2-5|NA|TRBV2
TGTGCCAGCACGAGACTAGTAGGGGAGACCCAGTACTTC
CASTRLVGETQYF
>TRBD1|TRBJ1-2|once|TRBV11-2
TGTGCCAGCAGCTTAGGACAGGGGGACTATGGCTACACCTTC
CASSLGQGDYGYTF
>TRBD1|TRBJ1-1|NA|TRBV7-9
TGTGCCAGCAGTTACGACAGGGGCGGGAAGAACACTGAAGCTTTCTTT
CASSYDRGGKNTEAFF
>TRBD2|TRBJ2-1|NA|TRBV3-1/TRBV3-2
TGTGCCAGCAGCCCAGGCGGGGGGGCGAGCTCCTACAATGAGCAGTTCTTC
CASSPGGGASSYNEQFF
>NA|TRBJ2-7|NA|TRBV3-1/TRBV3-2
TGTGCCAGCAGCCAGTCGTACGAGCAGTACTTC
CASSQSYEQYF
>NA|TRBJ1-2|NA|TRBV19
TGTGCCAGTACCCCCCCGGGAGTGGAATCCGACTATGGCTACACCTTC
CASTPPGVESDYGYTF
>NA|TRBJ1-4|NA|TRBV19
TGTGCCAGTAGTAGCCAGACTAATGAAAAACTGTTTTTT
CASSSQTNEKLFF
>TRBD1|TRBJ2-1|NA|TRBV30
TGTGCCTGGGCGCGGGACAGGGTCGCTGAGCAGTTCTTC
CAWARDRVAEQFF
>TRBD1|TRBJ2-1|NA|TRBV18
TGTGCCAGCTCACAGCCGGGTCGTACAGGGGTAAATGAGCAGTTCTTC
CASSQPGRTGVNEQFF
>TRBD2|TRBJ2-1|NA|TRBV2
TGTGCCACCCTAGACGGGAGGGCCAATGAGCAGTTCTTC
CATLDGRANEQFF
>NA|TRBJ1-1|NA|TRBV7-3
TGTGCCAGCAGCCCCGAGACAGACGTCACTGAAGCTTTCTTT
CASSPETDVTEAFF
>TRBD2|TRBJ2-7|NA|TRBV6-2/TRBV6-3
TGTGCCAGCAGTTTTCTAGCGGGATTGGGTGAGCAGTACTTC
CASSFLAGLGEQYF
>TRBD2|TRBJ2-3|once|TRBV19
TGTGCCAGTACCCCGGTAGCGGGGGAAGATACGCAGTATTTT
CASTPVAGEDTQYF
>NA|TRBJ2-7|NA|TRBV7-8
TGTGCCAGCCGCCGGGACACGCCTCCCTACGAGCAGTACTTC
CASRRDTPPYEQYF
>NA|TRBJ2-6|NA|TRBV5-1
TGCGCCAGCAGACAGGCCTCTGGGGCCAACGTCCTGACTTTC
CASRQASGANVLTF
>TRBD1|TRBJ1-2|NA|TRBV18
TGTGCCAGCTCTACGAATGACAGGGTCTATGGCTACACCTTC
CASSTNDRVYGYTF
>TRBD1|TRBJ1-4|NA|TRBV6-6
TGTGCCAGCAGTACGTACAGGGGGTTTGAAAAACTGTTTTTT
CASSTYRGFEKLFF
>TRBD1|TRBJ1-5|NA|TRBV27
TGTGCCAGCAGTTTCGGGACAGGGGGCAATCAGCCCCAGCATTTT
CASSFGTGGNQPQHF
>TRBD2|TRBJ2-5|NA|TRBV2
TGTGCCAGCACTCAAGCCCCAGCGGGAGGTAGGGAGACCCAGTACTTC
CASTQAPAGGRETQYF